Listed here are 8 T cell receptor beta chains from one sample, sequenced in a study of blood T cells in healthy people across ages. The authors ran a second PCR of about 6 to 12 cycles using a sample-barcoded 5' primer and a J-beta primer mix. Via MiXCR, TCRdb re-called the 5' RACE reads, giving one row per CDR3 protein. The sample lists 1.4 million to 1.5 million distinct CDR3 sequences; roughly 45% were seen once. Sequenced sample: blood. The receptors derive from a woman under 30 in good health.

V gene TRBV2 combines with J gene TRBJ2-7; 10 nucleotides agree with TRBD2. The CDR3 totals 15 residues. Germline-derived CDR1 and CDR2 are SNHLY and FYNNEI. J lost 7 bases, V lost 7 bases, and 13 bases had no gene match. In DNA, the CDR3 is TGTGCCAGCATACGCGAGGTAGCGGGAGGCCCGGAGCAGTACTTC. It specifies CASIREVAGGPEQYF. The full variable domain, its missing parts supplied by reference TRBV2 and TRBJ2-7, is EPEVTQTPSHQVTQMGQEVILRCVPISNHLYFYWYRQILGQKVEFLVSFYNNEISEKSEIFDDQFSVERPDGSNFTLKIRSTKLEDSAMYFCASIREVAGGPEQYFGPGTRLTVT.

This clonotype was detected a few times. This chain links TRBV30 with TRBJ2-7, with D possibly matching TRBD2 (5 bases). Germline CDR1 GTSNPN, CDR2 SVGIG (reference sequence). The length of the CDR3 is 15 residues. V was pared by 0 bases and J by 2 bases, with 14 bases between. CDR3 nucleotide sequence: TGTGCCTGGAGTGTACCCAGCGGAAAAACCTACGAGCAGTACTTC. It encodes CAWSVPSGKTYEQYF.

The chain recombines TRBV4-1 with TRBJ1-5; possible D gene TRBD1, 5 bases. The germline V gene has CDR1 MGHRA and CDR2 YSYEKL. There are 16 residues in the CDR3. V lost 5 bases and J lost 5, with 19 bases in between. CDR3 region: CASSYIGQGVDQPQHF. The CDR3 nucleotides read TGCGCCAGCAGCTATATAGGGCAGGGAGTGGATCAGCCCCAGCATTTT.

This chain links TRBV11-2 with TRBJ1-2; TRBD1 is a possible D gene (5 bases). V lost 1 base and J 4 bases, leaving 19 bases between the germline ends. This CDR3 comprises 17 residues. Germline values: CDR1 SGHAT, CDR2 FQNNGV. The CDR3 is CASSLGETGRTSYGYTF. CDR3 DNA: TGTGCCAGCAGCTTAGGGGAGACGGGACGCACTTCCTATGGCTACACCTTC. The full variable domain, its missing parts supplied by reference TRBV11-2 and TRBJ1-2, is EAGVAQSPRYKIIEKRQSVAFWCNPISGHATLYWYQQILGQGPKLLIQFQNNGVVDDSQLPKDRFSAERLKGVDSTLKIQPAKLEDSAVYLCASSLGETGRTSYGYTFGSGTRLTVV.

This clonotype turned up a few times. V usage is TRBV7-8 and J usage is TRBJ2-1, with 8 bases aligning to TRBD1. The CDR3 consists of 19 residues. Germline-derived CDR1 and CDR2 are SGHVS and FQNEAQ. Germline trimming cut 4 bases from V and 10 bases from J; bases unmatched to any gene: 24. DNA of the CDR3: TGTGCCAGCAGCTCGATTAAACCCTTGGTTCCAGGGGGCCCAGTCGAGCAGTTCTTC. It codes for CASSSIKPLVPGGPVEQFF.

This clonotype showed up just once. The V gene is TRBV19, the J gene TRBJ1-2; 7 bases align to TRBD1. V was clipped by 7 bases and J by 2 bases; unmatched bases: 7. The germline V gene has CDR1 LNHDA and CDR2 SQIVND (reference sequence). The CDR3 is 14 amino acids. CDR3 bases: TGTGCCAGTAAGCGAGGACAGGAAAACTATGGCTACACCTTC. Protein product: CASKRGQENYGYTF.

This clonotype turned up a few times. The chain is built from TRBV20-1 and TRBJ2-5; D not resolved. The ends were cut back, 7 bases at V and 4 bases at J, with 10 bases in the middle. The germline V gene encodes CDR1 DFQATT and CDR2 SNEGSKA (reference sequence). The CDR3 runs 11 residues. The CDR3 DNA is TGCAGTGAGTTAGTCGGAGAGACCCAGTACTTC. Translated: CSELVGETQYF.

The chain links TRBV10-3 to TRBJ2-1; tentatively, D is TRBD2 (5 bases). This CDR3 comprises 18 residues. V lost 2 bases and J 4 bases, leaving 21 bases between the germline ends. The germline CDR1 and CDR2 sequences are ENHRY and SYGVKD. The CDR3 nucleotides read TGTGCCATCAGTGAGGATCGAGGGAGAGGTTCAAAATACAATGAGCAGTTCTTC. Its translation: CAISEDRGRGSKYNEQFF.